Presented here are 4 T cell receptor beta chains from one specimen sequenced in a study of blood T cell repertoires in COVID-19. The protocol was immunoSEQ multiplex PCR, while the TCRdb copy is restricted to in-frame clones and leaves out a portion. This table holds 90,000 to 110,000 clones, around 90% found once. The sequencing sample was made of peripheral blood. These receptors were obtained from a human donor in a cohort sampled during active COVID-19.

V and J are TRBV7-2 and TRBJ2-5, with TRBD2 identical over 11 bases. V shed 1 base and J 7 bases; nucleotides not matched to a gene: 5. Germline values: CDR1 SGHTA, CDR2 FQGNSA. CDR3 length equals 15 residues. Here the CDR3 DNA reads TGTGCCAGCAGCTTAGAGACTAGCGGGACGGGGACCCAGTACTTC. Translated: CASSLETSGTGTQYF.

J is TRBJ1-4 and V is TRBV18; perhaps TRBD1 as D (5 bases). The V end lost 2 bases, the J end lost 7 bases, and 17 bases lay between the germline ends. CDR1 is KGHSH, CDR2 LQKENI, per germline. CDR3 length: 16 residues. DNA of the CDR3: TGTGCCAGCTCACCAGCAGGCGGCAGGGCCGGTGAAAAACTGTTTTTT. This codes for CASSPAGGRAGEKLFF.

The chain uses TRBV15 and TRBJ2-7, with TRBD1 as a possible D gene (6 bases). Trimming shortened V by 0 bases and J by 6 bases, and 12 bases separated the two germline ends. CDR3 size: 14 residues. Germline loops: CDR1 LNHNV, CDR2 YYDKDF (reference sequence). The CDR3 DNA reads TGTGCCACCAGCAGAGACCTTAAAGGGGGCGAGCAGTACTTC. The encoded protein is CATSRDLKGGEQYF.

This chain links TRBV7-2 with TRBJ2-1, with 7 bases fitting TRBD1. The CDR3 is made up of 17 amino acids. Germline-derived CDR1 and CDR2 are SGHTA and FQGNSA. Trimming at V came to 2 bases and at J to 4 bases, leaving 11 bases not matched to a gene. This chain's CDR3 is CASSLTRGGTAYNEQFF. DNA of the CDR3: TGTGCCAGCAGCTTAACTCGGGGTGGGACAGCTTACAATGAGCAGTTCTTC.